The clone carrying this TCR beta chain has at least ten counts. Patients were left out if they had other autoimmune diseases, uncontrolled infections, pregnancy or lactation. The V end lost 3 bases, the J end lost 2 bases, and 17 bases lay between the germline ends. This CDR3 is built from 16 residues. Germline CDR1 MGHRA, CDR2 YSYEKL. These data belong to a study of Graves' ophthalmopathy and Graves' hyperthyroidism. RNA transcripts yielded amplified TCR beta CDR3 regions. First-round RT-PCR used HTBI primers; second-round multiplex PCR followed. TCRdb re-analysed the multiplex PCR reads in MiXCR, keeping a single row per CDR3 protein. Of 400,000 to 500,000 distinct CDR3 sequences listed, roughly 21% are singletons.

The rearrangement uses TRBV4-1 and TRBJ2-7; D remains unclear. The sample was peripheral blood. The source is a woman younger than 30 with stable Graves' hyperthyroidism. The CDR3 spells CASSHQIPLKTYEQYF. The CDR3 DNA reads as TGCGCCAGCAGCCATCAAATCCCCCTTAAAACCTACGAGCAGTACTTC.